This TCR beta chain emerged from a study of cytomegalovirus exposure and HLA in healthy donors. Overall study results and limits: The authors later found HLA-associated TCR beta chains more clonally expanded than equally common others. Reports state that TCR beta sequences accurately predicted most subjects' HLA-A and HLA-B alleles. There were several of the most significant clusters that appeared linked to common viral pathogens in a later analysis.

Germline CDR1 is WNHNN and CDR2 is SYGVQD (reference sequence). The CDR3 is 16 residues long. The V segment lost 4 bases and the J segment 10 bases; nucleotides outside the gene matches: 14. PCR used 60 Vbeta primers and 13 Jbeta primers. The data were produced by immunoSEQ multiplex PCR, yet TCRdb's version contains in-frame clones alone and is incomplete. In the table there are roughly 100,000 clones, approximately 11% of which are singletons. On this clone: Its antigen is unidentified.

This clonotype was obtained from a middle-aged man in good health and CMV-seropositive. The chain couples TRBV10-1 to TRBJ2-1; 9 nucleotides agree with TRBD1. Input material: PBMCs. This CDR3 is CASSGQGDTRLGEQFF. As DNA, the CDR3 is TGCGCCAGCAGTGGACAGGGGGATACTAGGCTCGGGGAGCAGTTCTTC.